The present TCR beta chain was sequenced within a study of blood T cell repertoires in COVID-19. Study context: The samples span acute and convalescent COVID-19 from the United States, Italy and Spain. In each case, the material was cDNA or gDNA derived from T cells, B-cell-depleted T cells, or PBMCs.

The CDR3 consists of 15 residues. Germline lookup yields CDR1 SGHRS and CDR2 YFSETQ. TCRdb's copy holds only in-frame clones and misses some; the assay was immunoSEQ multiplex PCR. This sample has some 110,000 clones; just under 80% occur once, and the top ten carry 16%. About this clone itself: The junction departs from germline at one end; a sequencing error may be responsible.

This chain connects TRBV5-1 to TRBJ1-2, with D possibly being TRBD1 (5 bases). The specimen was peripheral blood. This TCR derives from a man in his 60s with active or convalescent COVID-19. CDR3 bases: TGCGCCCGCAGCCCGGCCGGGGGGGGATCCTATGGCTACACCTTC. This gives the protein CARSPAGGGSYGYTF.